This T cell receptor beta chain originates from a study of PD-L1 blockade in urothelial cancer. Study at large: Male sex and bladder-origin urothelial cancer were recorded for twenty-five of 29 patients. General observations from the study: Better survival was predicted by below-median pretreatment blood TCR clonality.

With respect to this clone: What it binds is not known.

The CDR3 is 14 amino acids. CDR1 and CDR2 from the germline V gene are SGHRS and YFSETQ. The V and J ends lost 4 bases and 3 bases respectively, with 14 bases between them. Spiking each PCR with synthetic TCR analog templates was performed. The table came from immunoSEQ multiplex PCR; TCRdb's copy has only in-frame clones and leaves some out. There are some 15,000 clones in the sample; approximately 90% occur only once, and nearly 15% lies in the top ten. This TCR was sampled from a man in his 70s with urothelial cancer. This chain joins TRBV5-1 and TRBJ2-7, with D perhaps TRBD2 (5 bases). The source was PBMCs, collected around atezolizumab (anti-PD-L1) treatment. CDR3 amino acids: CASSPNPGNYEQYF. CDR3 coding DNA: TGCGCCAGCAGCCCCAACCCGGGGAACTACGAGCAGTACTTC.